This passage covers 25 T cell receptor beta chains from one sample sequenced in a study of T cell repertoires in cytomegalovirus infection. TCRdb itself ran the reads through MiXCR, one entry per CDR3 protein. Of 650,000 to 850,000 distinct CDR3 sequences in the sample, around 29% were seen once. These receptors have no identified antigens. The sample here was cultured CD8+ T cells from PBMCs, taken from culture after CMV antigen stimulation. The receptors were sampled from a human donor in good health (CMV status not recorded). Some clones in this sample may be carry-over from other donors' samples.

This chain joins TRBV18 and TRBJ2-1; D remains ambiguous. This CDR3 comprises 13 residues. Germline loops: CDR1 KGHSH, CDR2 LQKENI. Trimming took 3 bases from V and 4 from J, leaving 7 bases between them. CDR3 nucleotides: TGTGCCAGCTCACCCAAGGGATACAATGAGCAGTTCTTC. It encodes CASSPKGYNEQFF.

This clonotype was counted between two and nine times. This chain joins TRBV7-3 and TRBJ2-1; D possibly corresponds to TRBD1 (6 bases). Trimming shortened V by 8 bases and J by 6 bases, and 20 bases separated the two germline ends. Germline values: CDR1 SGHTA, CDR2 FQGTGA. The CDR3 consists of 15 residues. CDR3 region: CASQIWAGAANEQFF. The CDR3 DNA reads as TGTGCCAGCCAAATATGGGCAGGGGCTGCCAATGAGCAGTTCTTC.

Ten or more counts support this clonotype. J is TRBJ2-1 and V is TRBV6-6; D is ambiguous. The V gene lost 0 bases and the J gene lost 0 bases, with 12 bases spanning the gap. The V gene's germline CDR1 is MNHNY and CDR2 SVGAGI (reference sequence). There are 17 residues in the CDR3. CDR3 region: CASSYSRWESSYNEQFF. As DNA, the CDR3 is TGTGCCAGCAGTTACTCGAGGTGGGAAAGCTCCTACAATGAGCAGTTCTTC.

J is TRBJ1-1 and V is TRBV12-3 or TRBV12-4; D remains ambiguous. This CDR3 contains 15 residues. With 4 bases removed from V and 1 base from J, the gap between germline ends came to 13 bases. As DNA, the CDR3 is TGTGCCAGCAGTTGGCGGTCGTACGAGAACACTGAAGCTTTCTTT. Translation gives CASSWRSYENTEAFF.

The V and J genes are TRBV14 and TRBJ1-1; D is undetermined. Germline CDR1 reads SGHDN; CDR2 reads FVKESK. This CDR3 comprises 14 residues. V was trimmed by 3 bases and J by 1 base, leaving 9 bases between them. CDR3 DNA: TGTGCCAGCAGCCAGGTTACGTGGAACACTGAAGCTTTCTTT. It encodes CASSQVTWNTEAFF.

This clonotype has just a few counts. This rearrangement joins TRBV6-5 to TRBJ2-3; D not certain. This CDR3 comprises 16 residues. The germline CDR1 and CDR2 sequences are MNHEY and SVGAGI. The V end lost 0 bases, the J end lost 6 bases, and 16 bases lay between the germline ends. CDR3 nucleotide sequence: TGTGCCAGCAGTTACTCGAAGACACGACCCTTGGATACGCAGTATTTT. Its protein is CASSYSKTRPLDTQYF.

This chain joins TRBV7-9 and TRBJ2-5; perhaps TRBD1 as D (5 bases). With 2 bases removed from V and 4 bases from J, the gap between germline ends came to 17 bases. The CDR3 runs 16 residues. Germline-derived CDR1 and CDR2 are SEHNR and FQNEAQ (reference sequence). The CDR3 DNA is TGTGCCAGCAGCTTAAACCCAGGGATCCCTGGAGAGACCCAGTACTTC. Its translation is CASSLNPGIPGETQYF.

This clonotype was counted a few times. This chain connects TRBV28 to TRBJ2-5, with 7 bases aligning to TRBD1. CDR1 and CDR2 (germline): MDHEN, SYDVKM. J lost 4 bases, V lost 4 bases, and 12 bases had no gene match. CDR3 length: 16 amino acids. CDR3 protein: CASSSLSGQLLETQYF. CDR3 nucleotides: TGTGCCAGCAGTTCCCTCTCGGGACAGCTATTAGAGACCCAGTACTTC.

Only a few counts were recorded for this clonotype. The chain carries TRBV4-1 and TRBJ1-5, with TRBD1 matching over 11 bases. With V trimmed by 4 bases and J by 6 bases, 5 bases remained unmatched. The CDR3 length is 15 residues. Per the germline V gene, CDR1 is MGHRA and CDR2 is YSYEKL. The CDR3 loop is CASSPRTGGTQPQHF. The CDR3 bases are TGCGCCAGCAGCCCGAGGACAGGGGGCACTCAGCCCCAGCATTTT.

This clonotype occurred a few times. The V and J genes are TRBV7-6 and TRBJ2-2; a possible D gene is TRBD2 (7 bases). Germline V gene data show CDR1 as SGHVS and CDR2 as FNYEAQ. The CDR3 totals 16 residues. V shed 0 bases and J shed 4 bases, with 12 bases lying between them. This CDR3 is CASSLAGGRGTGELFF. The DNA of the CDR3 is TGTGCCAGCAGCTTAGCGGGGGGGCGTGGCACCGGGGAGCTGTTTTTT.

The rearrangement uses TRBV6-5 and TRBJ2-5; TRBD2 agrees at 11 bases. Germline lookup yields CDR1 MNHEY and CDR2 SVGAGI. The CDR3 contains 15 residues. J lost 5 bases, V lost 2 bases, and 4 bases had no gene match. The CDR3 reads CASSYGGTSGETQYF. CDR3 DNA: TGTGCCAGCAGTTACGGGGGGACTAGCGGCGAGACCCAGTACTTC.

In its sample, this clonotype was seen many times. At one end the junction does not follow the germline gene, possibly because of a read error. This sequence joins TRBV4-1 and TRBJ2-1; 9 nucleotides match TRBD1. CDR3 length equals 13 residues. Germline assignment: CDR1 MGHRA and CDR2 YSYEKL. The CDR3 region is CASSQGAYNEQFF. Here the CDR3 DNA reads TGTGCCAGCTCACAGGGGGCGTACAATGAGCAGTTCTTC.

This sequence joins TRBV7-6 and TRBJ2-1; possibly TRBD2 for D (7 bases). Germline-derived CDR1 and CDR2 are SGHVS and FNYEAQ. The CDR3 has 18 amino acids. The V gene lost 5 bases and the J gene lost 3 bases, with 23 bases spanning the gap. The CDR3 loop is CASSTDLGAGAIYNEQFF. The CDR3 DNA reads as TGTGCCAGCAGCACCGACTTGGGTGCGGGGGCCATCTACAATGAGCAGTTCTTC.

This rearrangement joins TRBV7-8 to TRBJ1-5, with 7 nucleotides matching TRBD1. Germline V gene sequence: CDR1 SGHVS, CDR2 FQNEAQ. The CDR3 extends over 15 amino acids. J was trimmed by 0 bases and V by 5 bases; bases with no gene match: 4. DNA for the CDR3: TGTGCCAGCAGCCGGGACAGAAGTAGCAATCAGCCCCAGCATTTT. Translating it yields CASSRDRSSNQPQHF. The full variable domain, rest sourced from reference TRBV7-8 and TRBJ1-5, is GAGVSQSPRYKVAKRGQDVALRCDPISGHVSLFWYQQALGQGPEFLTYFQNEAQLDKSGLPSDRFFAERPEGSVSTLKIQRTQQEDSAVYLCASSRDRSSNQPQHFGDGTRLSIL.

In this sample, this clonotype turned up once. CDR3 sequence (DNA): TGTGCCAGCAGCCCATGGGGTTCGGCAGGGAACACTGAAGCTTTCTTT. Its translation: CASSPWGSAGNTEAFF. The V and J genes are TRBV5-5 and TRBJ1-1; no definite D call. The V and J ends lost 4 bases and 1 base respectively, with 17 bases between them. CDR3 length: 16 residues. CDR1 SGHKS and CDR2 YYEKEE come from the germline V gene (reference sequence). Complete variable domain (other parts from reference TRBV5-5 and TRBJ1-1): DAGVTQSPTHLIKTRGQQVTLRCSPISGHKSVSWYQQVLGQGPQFIFQYYEKEERGRGNFPDRFSARQFPNYSSELNVNALLLGDSALYLCASSPWGSAGNTEAFFGQGTRLTVV.

This clonotype showed up just a few times. The rearrangement joins TRBV7-9 to TRBJ2-3, with TRBD2 as a possible D gene (6 bases). The CDR3 loop spans 12 amino acids. CDR1 SEHNR and CDR2 FQNEAQ come from the germline V gene (reference sequence). Deletions cut 10 bases from V and 5 bases from J, with 13 bases between. The DNA of the CDR3 is TGTGCCACGGAGGGGTGGGGAGATACGCAGTATTTT. It codes for CATEGWGDTQYF.

This clonotype was seen at least ten times. The chain joins TRBV2 to TRBJ1-1; unclear D gene. This CDR3 region has 15 residues. Germline assignment: CDR1 SNHLY and CDR2 FYNNEI. V was pared by 6 bases and J by 0 bases, with 14 bases between. The chain's CDR3 is CASRETGLMNTEAFF. DNA for the CDR3: TGTGCCAGCAGAGAAACTGGACTCATGAACACTGAAGCTTTCTTT.

This clonotype was seen a handful of times. The V and J genes are TRBV5-4 and TRBJ2-3; possibly TRBD2 for D (6 bases). Germline CDR1 SGHNT, CDR2 YYREEE (reference sequence). V was shortened by 3 bases and J by 1 base, with 12 bases between the two germline ends. The CDR3 sequence is 15 residues long. CDR3 DNA sequence: TGTGCCAGCAGCTGGGGGAAGCGGGGCACAGATACGCAGTATTTT. The encoded protein is CASSWGKRGTDTQYF. The full variable domain, its missing parts supplied by reference TRBV5-4 and TRBJ2-3, is ETGVTQSPTHLIKTRGQQVTLRCSSQSGHNTVSWYQQALGQGPQFIFQYYREEENGRGNFPPRFSGLQFPNYSSELNVNALELDDSALYLCASSWGKRGTDTQYFGPGTRLTVL.

The V and J genes are TRBV12-3 or TRBV12-4 and TRBJ1-5, with D uncertain. Trimming shortened V by 5 bases and J by 4 bases, and 12 bases separated the two germline ends. The CDR3 has 14 residues. This CDR3 reads CASSPPGNNQPQHF. The CDR3 nucleotides read TGTGCCAGCAGTCCCCCGGGCAATAATCAGCCCCAGCATTTT.

The chain employs TRBV27 and TRBJ2-1; 8 bases agree with TRBD2. This CDR3 has 14 residues. Germline CDR1 reads MNHEY; CDR2 reads SMNVEV (reference sequence). Germline trimming cut 5 bases from V and 2 bases from J; bases unmatched to any gene: 2. CDR3 amino acids: CASSRGGPYNEQFF. DNA for the CDR3: TGTGCCAGCAGTCGGGGGGGCCCCTACAATGAGCAGTTCTTC.

This clonotype was found a few times. The chain has TRBV27 and TRBJ2-3; 9 bases map to TRBD1. J was trimmed by 4 bases and V by 2 bases; bases with no gene match: 7. Per germline, CDR1 MNHEY and CDR2 SMNVEV (reference sequence). The CDR3 is 16 amino acids. CDR3: CASSLISGQGSDTQYF. The CDR3 DNA is TGTGCCAGCAGTTTAATTTCTGGACAGGGGTCAGATACGCAGTATTTT.

This clonotype was seen only a few times. For the CDR3, the DNA is TGTGCCAGCAGTCCCGAGGGGCCGGAGCAGTTCTTC. This sequence encodes CASSPEGPEQFF. This chain uses TRBV5-4 with TRBJ2-1; D could derive from TRBD1 or TRBD2 (5 bases each). V lost 5 bases to trimming and J lost 10 bases, with 13 bases between them. CDR1 and CDR2 from the germline V gene are SGHNT and YYREEE (reference sequence). The length of the CDR3 is 12 residues.

J is TRBJ1-1 and V is TRBV10-3; D is ambiguous. V was shortened by 0 bases and J by 8 bases, with 10 bases between the two germline ends. CDR1 ENHRY and CDR2 SYGVKD come from the germline V gene. This CDR3 is built from 13 residues. CDR3 nucleotides: TGTGCCATCAGTGAGTCGAACAAGGGAGAAGCTTTCTTT. This gives the protein CAISESNKGEAFF.

This clonotype was counted a few times. The rearrangement links TRBV7-4 to TRBJ2-6; D gene ambiguous. CDR1 and CDR2 (germline): SGHVT, SQSDAQ. CDR3 length: 14 amino acids. Deletions cut 3 bases from V and 3 bases from J, with 6 bases between. CDR3 protein: CASSFQRGANVLTF. DNA of the CDR3: TGTGCCAGCAGCTTTCAACGTGGGGCCAACGTCCTGACTTTC. The full variable domain, with the rest looked up from reference TRBV7-4 and TRBJ2-6, is GAGVSQSPRYKVAKRGRDVALRCDSISGHVTLYWYRQTLGQGSEVLTYSQSDAQRDKSGRPSGRFSAERPERSVSTLKIQRTEQGDSAVYLCASSFQRGANVLTFGAGSRLTVL.

This clonotype was seen at least ten times. The chain links TRBV7-8 to TRBJ2-5, with 8 bases that match TRBD2. This CDR3 is 15 amino acids long. Germline V gene data show CDR1 as SGHVS and CDR2 as FQNEAQ. V gave up 4 bases and J gave up 5 bases; unmatched junction bases: 9. CDR3 nucleotide sequence: TGTGCCAGCAGCTCCTTGAGTAGCGGGATGGAGACCCAGTACTTC. Amino acids: CASSSLSSGMETQYF.